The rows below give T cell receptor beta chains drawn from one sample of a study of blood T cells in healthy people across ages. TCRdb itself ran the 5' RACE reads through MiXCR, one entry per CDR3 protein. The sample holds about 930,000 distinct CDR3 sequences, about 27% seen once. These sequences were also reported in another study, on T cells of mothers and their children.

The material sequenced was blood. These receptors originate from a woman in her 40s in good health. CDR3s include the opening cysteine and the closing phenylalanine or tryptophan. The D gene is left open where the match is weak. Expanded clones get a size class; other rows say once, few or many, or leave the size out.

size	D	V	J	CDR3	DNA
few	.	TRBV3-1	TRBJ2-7	CASGQRGTIGRGYEQYF	TGTGCCAGCGGCCAACGGGGCACAATAGGGAGAGGCTACGAGCAGTACTTC
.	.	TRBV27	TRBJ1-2	CASSPPFERKYGYTF	TGTGCCAGCAGTCCCCCGTTTGAACGGAAGTATGGCTACACCTTC
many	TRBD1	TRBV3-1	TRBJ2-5	CASSQVRGQGETQYF	TGTGCCAGCAGCCAAGTTCGTGGACAGGGGGAGACCCAGTACTTC
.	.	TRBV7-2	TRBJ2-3	CASSRSAQSTDTQYF	TGTGCCAGCAGTCGAAGCGCCCAAAGCACAGATACGCAGTATTTT
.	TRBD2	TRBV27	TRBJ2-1	CASRLGLREQFF	TGTGCCAGCCGCTTGGGACTAAGGGAGCAGTTCTTC
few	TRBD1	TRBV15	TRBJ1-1	CATSSRQGSPEAFF	TGTGCCACCAGCAGCCGACAGGGTAGTCCTGAAGCTTTCTTT
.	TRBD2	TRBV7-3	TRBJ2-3	CASSLGAGGPNTDTQYF	TGTGCCAGCAGCTTAGGAGCGGGGGGGCCTAACACAGATACGCAGTATTTT
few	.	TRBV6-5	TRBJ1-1	CASSPLAGTVNTEAFF	TGTGCCAGCAGTCCGCTCGCCGGGACGGTGAACACTGAAGCTTTCTTT
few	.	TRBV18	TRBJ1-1	CASSPFRMNTEAFF	TGTGCCAGCTCACCTTTCCGGATGAACACTGAAGCTTTCTTT
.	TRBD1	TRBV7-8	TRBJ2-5	CASSLDRPETQYF	TGTGCCAGCAGCTTGGACAGGCCAGAGACCCAGTACTTC
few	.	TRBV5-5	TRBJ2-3	CASSLEELATEDTQYF	TGTGCCAGCAGCTTGGAAGAGCTGGCCACGGAGGATACGCAGTATTTT
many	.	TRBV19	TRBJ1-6	CASSMPGVSNSPLHF	TGTGCCAGTAGTATGCCAGGGGTATCGAATTCACCCCTCCACTTT
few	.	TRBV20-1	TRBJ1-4	CSARDEGSEKLFF	TGCAGTGCTAGAGATGAGGGGAGTGAAAAACTGTTTTTT
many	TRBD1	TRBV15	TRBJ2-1	CATSRDSRQGSGEQFF	TGTGCCACCAGCAGAGACTCCAGACAGGGGTCGGGCGAGCAGTTCTTC
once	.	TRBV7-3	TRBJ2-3	CVSSLMGTDTQYF	TGTGTCAGCAGCTTAATGGGCACAGATACGCAGTATTTT
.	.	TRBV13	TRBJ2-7	CASSRGASYEQYF	TGTGCCAGCAGCCGGGGGGCATCCTACGAGCAGTACTTC
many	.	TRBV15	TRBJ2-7	CATSRSPTYEQYF	TGTGCCACCAGTAGATCCCCTACCTACGAGCAGTACTTC
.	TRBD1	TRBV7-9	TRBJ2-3	CASSFTGDSTDTQYF	TGTGCCAGCAGCTTTACAGGGGACAGCACAGATACGCAGTATTTT
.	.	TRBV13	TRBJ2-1	CASSLLSGIPNEQFF	TGTGCCAGCAGCTTATTGTCGGGAATTCCCAATGAGCAGTTCTTC
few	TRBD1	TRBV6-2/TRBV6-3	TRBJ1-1	CASAYGQGGSNTEAFF	TGTGCCAGCGCATATGGACAGGGGGGTTCGAACACTGAAGCTTTCTTT
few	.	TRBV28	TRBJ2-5	CASTLGGKETQYF	TGTGCCAGCACCCTAGGGGGGAAGGAGACCCAGTACTTC
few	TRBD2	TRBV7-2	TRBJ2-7	CASSLAPGTSGQTQYF	TGTGCCAGCAGCTTAGCACCCGGGACTAGCGGGCAGACGCAGTACTTC
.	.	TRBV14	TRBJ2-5	CASSQDLGPETQYF	TGTGCCAGCAGCCAAGATCTAGGGCCAGAGACCCAGTACTTC
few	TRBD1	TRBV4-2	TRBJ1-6	CASSQGGQGDSPLHF	TGTGCCAGCAGCCAGGGGGGACAGGGGGATTCACCCCTCCACTTT
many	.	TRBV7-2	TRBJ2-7	CASSLAQDYYEQYF	TGTGCCAGCAGCTTGGCCCAAGACTACTACGAGCAGTACTTC
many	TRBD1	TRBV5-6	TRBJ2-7	CASRAQGAREQYF	TGTGCCAGCAGGGCACAGGGGGCGCGGGAGCAGTACTTC
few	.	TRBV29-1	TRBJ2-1	CSVDGGYNEQFF	TGCAGCGTTGACGGGGGCTACAATGAGCAGTTCTTC
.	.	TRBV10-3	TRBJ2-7	CAIGGYSYEQYF	TGTGCCATCGGTGGATACTCCTACGAGCAGTACTTC
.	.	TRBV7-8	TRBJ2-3	CASSSTGPRGTDTQYF	TGTGCCAGCAGCTCAACCGGCCCCAGAGGCACAGATACGCAGTATTTT
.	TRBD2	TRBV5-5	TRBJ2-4	CASSLEFQAGELYNEQYF	TGTGCCAGCAGCTTGGAGTTTCAAGCGGGGGAACTATACAATGAGCAGTACTTC
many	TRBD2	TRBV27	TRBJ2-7	CASSLTSGVIYEQYF	TGTGCCAGCAGTTTGACTAGCGGGGTGATCTACGAGCAGTACTTC
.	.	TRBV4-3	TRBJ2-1	CASSPPEIRSEQFF	TGCGCCAGCAGCCCGCCTGAGATTCGCAGTGAGCAGTTCTTC
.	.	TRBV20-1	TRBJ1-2	CSARDKSALGYTF	TGCAGTGCTAGAGATAAGTCGGCACTGGGCTACACCTTC
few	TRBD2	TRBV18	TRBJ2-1	CASSPLAGGSNEQFF	TGTGCCAGCTCACCATTAGCGGGGGGGTCGAATGAGCAGTTCTTC
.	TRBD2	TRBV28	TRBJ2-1	CASRVGGGDEQFF	TGTGCCAGCAGGGTTGGGGGGGGTGATGAGCAGTTCTTC
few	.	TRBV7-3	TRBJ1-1	CASSEVGGSNTEAFF	TGTGCCAGCAGCGAGGTGGGGGGCTCGAACACTGAAGCTTTCTTT
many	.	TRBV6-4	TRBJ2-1	CASSEQGTGEQFF	TGTGCCAGCAGTGAGCAGGGGACGGGTGAGCAGTTCTTC
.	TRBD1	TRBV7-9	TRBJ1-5	CASSLAQGANQPQHF	TGTGCCAGCAGCTTAGCTCAGGGGGCGAATCAGCCCCAGCATTTT
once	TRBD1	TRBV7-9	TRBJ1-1	CASSARTGETEAFF	TGTGCCAGCAGCGCCCGGACAGGCGAGACTGAAGCTTTCTTT
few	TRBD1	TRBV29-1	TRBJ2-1	CSDKRTGALYNEQFF	TGCAGCGACAAACGGACAGGCGCCTTATACAATGAGCAGTTCTTC
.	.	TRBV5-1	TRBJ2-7	CASSLAGGKDEQYF	TGCGCCAGCAGCTTGGCAGGGGGGAAGGACGAGCAGTACTTC
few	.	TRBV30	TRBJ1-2	CAWSEFNYGYTF	TGTGCCTGGAGCGAGTTCAACTATGGCTACACCTTC
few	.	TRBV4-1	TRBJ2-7	CASSQEGTGPSYEQYF	TGCGCCAGCAGCCAAGAAGGTACGGGGCCTTCCTACGAGCAGTACTTC
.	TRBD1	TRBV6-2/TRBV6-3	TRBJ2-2	CASSDPGQGITGELFF	TGTGCCAGCAGTGATCCAGGACAGGGAATCACCGGGGAGCTGTTTTTT
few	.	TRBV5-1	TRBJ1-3	CASSKTGGNLSGNTIYF	TGCGCCAGCTCTAAAACTGGGGGTAACCTCTCTGGAAACACCATATATTTT
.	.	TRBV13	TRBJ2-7	CANRLEGGVAYEQYF	TGTGCCAACCGCTTAGAGGGAGGAGTAGCCTACGAGCAGTACTTC
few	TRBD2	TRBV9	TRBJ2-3	CASSSRLAGFSTDTQYF	TGTGCCAGCAGCTCTCGACTAGCGGGCTTTAGCACAGATACGCAGTATTTT
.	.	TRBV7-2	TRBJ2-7	CASSLGGWAEQYF	TGTGCCAGCAGCTTAGGGGGCTGGGCCGAGCAGTACTTC
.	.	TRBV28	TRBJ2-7	CASSPLGRVGAYEQYF	TGTGCCAGCAGCCCTTTGGGGCGGGTGGGGGCCTACGAGCAGTACTTC
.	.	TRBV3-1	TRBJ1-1	CASSQGMLRGLQFFF	TGTGCCAGCAGCCAAGGTATGCTCCGGGGCCTCCAATTCTTCTTT
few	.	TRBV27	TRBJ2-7	CASSFGIFGYEQYF	TGTGCCAGCAGTTTTGGGATTTTCGGCTACGAGCAGTACTTC
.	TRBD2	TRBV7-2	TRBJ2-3	CASSSEGLAADTQYF	TGTGCCAGCAGCTCCGAGGGACTAGCCGCAGATACGCAGTATTTT
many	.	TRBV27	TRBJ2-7	CASSLFGGTRDEQYF	TGTGCCAGCAGTTTATTCGGCGGGACGAGGGACGAGCAGTACTTC
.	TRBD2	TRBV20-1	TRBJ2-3	CSAIGQRGLDTQYF	TGCAGTGCTATAGGCCAGCGGGGGTTGGATACGCAGTATTTT
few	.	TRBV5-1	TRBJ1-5	CASSPLGLGSNQPQHF	TGCGCCAGCAGCCCGTTAGGGCTGGGAAGCAATCAGCCCCAGCATTTT
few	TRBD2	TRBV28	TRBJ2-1	CASSSPRRGREDEQFF	TGTGCCAGCAGTTCCCCCAGGCGGGGGAGGGAAGATGAGCAGTTCTTC